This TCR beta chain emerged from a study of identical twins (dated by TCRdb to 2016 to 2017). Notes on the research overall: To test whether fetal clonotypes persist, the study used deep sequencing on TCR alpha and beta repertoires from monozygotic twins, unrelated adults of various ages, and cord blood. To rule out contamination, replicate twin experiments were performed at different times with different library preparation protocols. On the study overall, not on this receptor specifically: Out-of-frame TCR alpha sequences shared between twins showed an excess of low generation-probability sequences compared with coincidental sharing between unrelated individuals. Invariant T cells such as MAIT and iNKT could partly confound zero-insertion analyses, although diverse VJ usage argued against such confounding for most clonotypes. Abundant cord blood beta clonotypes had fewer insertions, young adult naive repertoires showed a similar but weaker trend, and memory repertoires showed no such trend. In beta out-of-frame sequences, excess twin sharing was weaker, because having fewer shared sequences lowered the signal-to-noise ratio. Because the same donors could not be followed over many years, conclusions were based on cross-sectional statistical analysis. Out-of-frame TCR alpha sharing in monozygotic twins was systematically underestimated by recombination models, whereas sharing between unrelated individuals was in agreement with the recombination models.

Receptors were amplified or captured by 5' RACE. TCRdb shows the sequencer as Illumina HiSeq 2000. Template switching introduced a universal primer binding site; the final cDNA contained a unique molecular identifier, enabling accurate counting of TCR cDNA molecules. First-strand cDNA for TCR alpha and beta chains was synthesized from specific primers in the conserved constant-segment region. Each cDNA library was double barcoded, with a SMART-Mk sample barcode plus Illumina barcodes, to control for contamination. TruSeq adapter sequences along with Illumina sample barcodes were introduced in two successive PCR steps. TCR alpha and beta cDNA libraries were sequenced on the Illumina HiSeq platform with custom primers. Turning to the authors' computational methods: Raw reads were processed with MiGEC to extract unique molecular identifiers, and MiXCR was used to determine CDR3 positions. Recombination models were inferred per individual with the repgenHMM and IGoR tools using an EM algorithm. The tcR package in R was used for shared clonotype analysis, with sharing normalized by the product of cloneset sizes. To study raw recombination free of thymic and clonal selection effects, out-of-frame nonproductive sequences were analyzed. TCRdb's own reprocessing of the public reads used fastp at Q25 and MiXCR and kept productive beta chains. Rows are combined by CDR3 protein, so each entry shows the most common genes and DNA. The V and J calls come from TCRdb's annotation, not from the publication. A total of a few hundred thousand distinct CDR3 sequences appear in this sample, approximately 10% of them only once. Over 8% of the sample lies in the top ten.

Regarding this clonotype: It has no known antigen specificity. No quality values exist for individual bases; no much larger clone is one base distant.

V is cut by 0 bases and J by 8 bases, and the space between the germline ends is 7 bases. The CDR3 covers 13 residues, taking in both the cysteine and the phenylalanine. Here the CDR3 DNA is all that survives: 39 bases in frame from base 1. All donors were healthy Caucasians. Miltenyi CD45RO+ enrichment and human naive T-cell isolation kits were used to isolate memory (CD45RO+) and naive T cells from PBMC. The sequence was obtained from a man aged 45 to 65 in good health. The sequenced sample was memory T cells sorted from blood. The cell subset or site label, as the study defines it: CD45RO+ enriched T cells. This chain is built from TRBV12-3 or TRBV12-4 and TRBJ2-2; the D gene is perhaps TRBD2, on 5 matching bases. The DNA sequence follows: TGTGCCAGCAGTTTAGCAGGGAGAGGGGAGCTGTTTTTT. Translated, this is CASSLAGRGELFF.